This T cell receptor beta chain was found in a study of identical twins. Study-wide results and limits: Beta out-of-frame sequences showed weaker excess twin sharing.

All donors comprised healthy Caucasians. One entry per CDR3 protein, called by TCRdb with MiXCR from the 5' RACE reads. Of hundreds of thousands of distinct CDR3 sequences in the sample, about 12% are singletons; the top ten hold roughly 1.5%. This clonotype occurred a few times. Its antigen is still unknown. Germline-derived CDR1 and CDR2 are DFQATT and SNEGSKA (reference sequence). CDR3 length: 15 amino acids. With 0 bases clipped from V and 4 bases from J, the junction kept 6 bases outside the gene matches. This sample was also put to use in a study of yellow fever vaccine responses in identical twins. That source notes: Twins reportedly appeared to share part of their vaccine T cell response while keeping part individual.

This TCR derives from a woman aged 18-29 years in good health. The specimen sequenced was PBMCs. The chain links TRBV20-1 to TRBJ2-1; TRBD1 matches at 7 bases. In nucleotides, the CDR3 is TGCAGTGCTAGAGACCTGACAGGGCCATACAATGAGCAGTTCTTC. Protein sequence: CSARDLTGPYNEQFF.